This T cell receptor (beta chain) was identified during a study of T cells in Graves' hyperthyroidism and ophthalmopathy. The wider study: Peripheral blood was taken when the disease was first diagnosed, before any treatment began.

This clonotype was seen ten or more times. As yet, its antigen is unknown. General study points: Most thyroid clonotypes that were expanded above 0.001 also turned up in blood.

V lost 2 bases and J 5 bases, leaving 13 bases between the germline ends. CDR1 is SEHNR and CDR2 is FQNEAQ in the germline V gene (reference sequence). The CDR3 is made up of 14 amino acids. RNA transcripts provided the source from which TCR beta CDR3 regions were amplified. Initially, a first-round RT-PCR of the TCR CDR3 employed the HTBI primer set. Using its own MiXCR run on the multiplex PCR reads, TCRdb lists one record per CDR3 protein. The sample holds 690,000 or so distinct CDR3 sequences, roughly a sixth seen once. This receptor was obtained from a woman aged 50 to 65 with Graves' hyperthyroidism that later progressed to Graves' ophthalmopathy. The specimen sequenced was blood. V is TRBV7-9 and J is TRBJ2-7; possible D gene TRBD1, 6 bases. For the CDR3, the DNA is TGTGCCAGCAGCTTAAACAGGGTGGGCGACGAGCAGTACTTC. Translated, it gives CASSLNRVGDEQYF.